This T cell receptor (beta chain) was retrieved from a study of T cell changes during pregnancy in multiple sclerosis. Repertoires were generated with immunoSEQ multiplex PCR, while TCRdb's copy carries only in-frame clones and drops some. In the table there are 80,000 to 100,000 clones, around nine tenths of which are singletons. After removal of 4 bases from V and 1 base from J, the junction contained 13 bases not matched to a gene. Germline loops: CDR1 SGDLS, CDR2 YYNGEE. This CDR3 region has 17 residues. The TCR comes from a female donor in good health, enrolled as a control in a pregnancy study. The sequencing here drew on peripheral blood, taken in the second trimester of pregnancy. The rearrangement links TRBV9 to TRBJ1-1; 7 nucleotides align to TRBD1. As DNA, the CDR3 is TGTGCCAGCAGCCACCCCGGAGAGGGGGCTTCGAACACTGAAGCTTTCTTT. Protein: CASSHPGEGASNTEAFF.